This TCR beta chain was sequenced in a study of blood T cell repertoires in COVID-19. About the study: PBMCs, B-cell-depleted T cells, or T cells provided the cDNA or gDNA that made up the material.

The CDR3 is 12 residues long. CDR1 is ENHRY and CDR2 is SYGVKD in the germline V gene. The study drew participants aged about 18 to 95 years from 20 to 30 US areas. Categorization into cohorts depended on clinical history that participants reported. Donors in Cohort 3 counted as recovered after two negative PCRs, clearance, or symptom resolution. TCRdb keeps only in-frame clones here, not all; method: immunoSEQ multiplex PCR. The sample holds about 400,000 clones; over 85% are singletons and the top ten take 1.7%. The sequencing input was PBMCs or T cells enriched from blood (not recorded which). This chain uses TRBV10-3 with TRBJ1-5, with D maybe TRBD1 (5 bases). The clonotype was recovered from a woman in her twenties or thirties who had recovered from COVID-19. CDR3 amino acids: CASARGDQPQHF. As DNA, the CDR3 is TGTGCTTCAGCCCGGGGGGATCAGCCCCAGCATTTT.